This T cell receptor beta chain was retrieved from a study of graft-versus-host responses after intestinal transplantation. The overall study: Following induction with anti-thymocyte globulin, all recipients were given tacrolimus and steroids for about 3 years. General observations from the study: High graft-versus-host to host-versus-graft T cell clonal ratios marked allografts of patients with graft-donor macrochimerism. Maximum circulating GvH clone levels tracked with early post-transplant HvG decreases.

This clone was observed a few times. Its antigen is not known. Some clones are missing from TCRdb's copy, which holds only in-frame ones; the method was immunoSEQ multiplex PCR. Here the sample spans about 70,000 clones, almost 90% being singletons. The TCR originated in a human donor who was the organ donor for an intestinal transplant. The specimen was unstimulated CD8+ T cells sorted from spleen or lymph node cells, collected before transplant.

Here the CDR3 reads CASSTSEGSYGYTF. As DNA, the CDR3 is TGTGCCAGCAGTACCTCCGAAGGGAGCTATGGCTACACCTTC. The J gene is TRBJ1-2, the V gene TRBV28; D ambiguous. Trimming took off 5 bases at V and 4 bases at J, with 14 bases between the two ends. The germline gives CDR1 MDHEN, CDR2 SYDVKM. The CDR3 is 14 residues long.